The clone carrying this T cell receptor beta chain was observed many times. The data are from a study of T cells in Graves' hyperthyroidism and ophthalmopathy. This CDR3 is 13 amino acids long. Germline CDR1 and CDR2: LGHDT and YNNKEL (reference sequence). The V end was cut by 0 bases, the J end by 8 bases, with 8 bases between. Amplification of TCR beta CDR3 regions was performed using RNA transcripts as template. In the first-round RT-PCR of the TCR CDR3, the HTBI primer set was used. TCRdb called the multiplex PCR reads again in MiXCR, with one record for every CDR3 protein. The sample consists of some 720,000 distinct CDR3 sequences, 16% of them appearing once.

Sequencing was done on a sample of blood. J is TRBJ2-1 and V is TRBV3-1; D is ambiguous. This receptor was obtained from a man between 18 and 29 years old with Graves' hyperthyroidism. The CDR3 region is CASSQDPRDEQFF. The DNA of the CDR3 is TGTGCCAGCAGCCAAGATCCACGCGATGAGCAGTTCTTC.